Presented here are 19 T cell receptor beta chains from one specimen sequenced in a study of CD8+CD57+ T cells in acquired aplastic anemia. The TCR beta profiling, which covered VDJ combination and CDR3 sequence, was carried out using genomic DNA as the template. MiXCR was run by TCRdb on the reads, yielding one entry per CDR3 protein. The sample carries 150,000 to 200,000 distinct CDR3 sequences, approximately 45% recorded once. The sample consisted of sorted CD4+, CD8+, or CD8+CD57+ T cells (not recorded which) from PBMCs. The receptors here all came from a human donor in good health.

The gene calls are TRBV20-1 and TRBJ1-1; maybe TRBD1 (5 bases). This CDR3 has 13 residues. CDR1 and CDR2 (germline): DFQATT, SNEGSKA (reference sequence). The V and J ends lost 4 bases and 2 bases respectively, with 11 bases between them. The CDR3 loop reads CSANGGENTEAFF. The CDR3 DNA reads as TGCAGTGCTAATGGAGGGGAAAACACTGAAGCTTTCTTT.

This clonotype has only a few counts. The chain recombines TRBV6-1 with TRBJ2-1; D may match TRBD1 or TRBD2 (5 bases each). The V end lost 0 bases, the J end lost 7 bases, and 10 bases lay between the germline ends. There are 14 residues in the CDR3. Germline CDR1 and CDR2: MNHNS and SASEGT. The CDR3 loop is CASSEAGGRNEQFF. The CDR3 DNA is TGTGCCAGCAGTGAAGCTGGGGGTAGAAATGAGCAGTTCTTC.

This clonotype was seen a few times. The V gene is TRBV6-5, the J gene TRBJ1-2, with no clear D. In germline, CDR1 is MNHEY, CDR2 SVGAGI. CDR3 length equals 15 residues. V shed 0 bases and J shed 7 bases, with 15 bases lying between them. CDR3 nucleotides: TGTGCCAGCAGTTACTCGTCGATTCTGTGGGGTGGCTACACCTTC. Protein: CASSYSSILWGGYTF.

The chain couples TRBV7-6 to TRBJ2-7, with D perhaps matching TRBD2 (6 bases). Trimming stripped 2 bases from V and 2 bases from J, with 16 bases between. The CDR3 runs 16 residues. Per germline, CDR1 SGHVS and CDR2 FNYEAQ. CDR3 bases: TGTGCCAGCAGCTTAAGAGGTGGCGGGGACCCCTACGAGCAGTACTTC. Its protein product is CASSLRGGGDPYEQYF.

This rearrangement joins TRBV5-4 to TRBJ2-7; D is ambiguous. V was shortened by 0 bases and J by 2 bases, with 9 bases between the two germline ends. This CDR3 has 14 amino acids. CDR1 is SGHNT, CDR2 YYREEE, per germline (reference sequence). The CDR3: CASSLDTLPYEQYF. The CDR3 DNA follows: TGTGCCAGCAGCTTGGACACTCTTCCCTACGAGCAGTACTTC.

This rearrangement joins TRBV19 to TRBJ1-1; no reliable D call. Trimming removed 1 base from V and 5 bases from J, with 8 bases in between. Germline CDR1 is LNHDA and CDR2 is SQIVND (reference sequence). The CDR3 covers 13 residues. This CDR3 reads CASSIGVGTEAFF. DNA for the CDR3: TGTGCCAGTAGTATAGGGGTCGGAACTGAAGCTTTCTTT. The full variable domain, its missing parts supplied by reference TRBV19 and TRBJ1-1, is DGGITQSPKYLFRKEGQNVTLSCEQNLNHDAMYWYRQDPGQGLRLIYYSQIVNDFQKGDIAEGYSVSREKKESFPLTVTSAQKNPTAFYLCASSIGVGTEAFFGQGTRLTVV.

The V and J genes are TRBV19 and TRBJ1-5; 10 nucleotides line up with TRBD1. Germline CDR1 and CDR2: LNHDA and SQIVND (reference sequence). Trimming removed 5 bases from V and 6 bases from J; junction bases left unmatched: 1. The CDR3 extends over 13 amino acids. CDR3 DNA sequence: TGTGCCAGTAGTGGGACAGGGGTTCAGCCCCAGCATTTT. Protein sequence: CASSGTGVQPQHF.

This clonotype appeared many times. The chain links TRBV19 to TRBJ1-5; 7 bases line up with TRBD1. From germline, CDR1 is LNHDA and CDR2 SQIVND (reference sequence). The CDR3 extends over 14 amino acids. J was trimmed by 7 bases and V by 6 bases; bases with no gene match: 9. The CDR3 bases are TGTGCCAGTAGGAGACCAGGGGGGGGACAGCCCCAGCATTTT. The encoded protein is CASRRPGGGQPQHF.

The V gene is TRBV7-9, the J gene TRBJ2-7; 7 bases fit TRBD1. Germline assignment: CDR1 SEHNR and CDR2 FQNEAQ (reference sequence). Trimming at V came to 4 bases and at J to 6 bases, leaving 12 bases not matched to a gene. CDR3 size: 15 residues. This CDR3 reads CASSSGQVSVSEQYF. For the CDR3, the DNA is TGTGCCAGCAGCTCAGGACAGGTATCGGTCTCCGAGCAGTACTTC.

The chain has TRBV14 and TRBJ1-5; 7 bases are a match to TRBD1. The CDR3 sequence is 12 residues long. V shed 9 bases and J 4 bases; nucleotides not matched to a gene: 3. Germline V gene lookup returns CDR1 SGHDN and CDR2 FVKESK. The CDR3 spells CARDRENQPQHF. The CDR3 nucleotides are TGTGCCAGAGACAGGGAAAATCAGCCCCAGCATTTT.

At least ten counts were recorded for this clonotype. DNA of the CDR3: TGTGCCAGCAGCGACGGTTACACAGATACGCAGTATTTT. Its translation is CASSDGYTDTQYF. V gene TRBV2 combines with J gene TRBJ2-3; D not resolved. V was clipped by 6 bases and J by 2 bases, with 9 bases between them. The CDR3 totals 13 residues. CDR1 is SNHLY, CDR2 FYNNEI, per germline.

This clonotype has a count of ten or more. The J gene is TRBJ1-5, the V gene TRBV6-4; D remains unclear. Germline values: CDR1 MRHNA, CDR2 SNTAGT. V was clipped by 4 bases and J by 0 bases, with 13 bases between them. CDR3 size: 16 residues. CDR3 loop: CASSVPPYCSNQPQHF. The CDR3, as DNA: TGTGCCAGCAGTGTCCCTCCCTATTGTAGCAATCAGCCCCAGCATTTT.

This clonotype appeared many times. The V and J genes are TRBV20-1 and TRBJ1-2; weak D call: TRBD1 (6 bases). Germline V gene sequence: CDR1 DFQATT, CDR2 SNEGSKA (reference sequence). The length of the CDR3 is 11 residues. V dropped 1 base and J dropped 12 bases, with 12 bases sitting between them. The CDR3 protein is CSARGGTWHTF. CDR3 bases: TGCAGTGCTAGAGGTGGGACATGGCACACCTTC.

This clonotype was counted many times. The V call is TRBV20-1, the J call TRBJ1-5; the D gene is possibly TRBD1 (5 bases). CDR3 length: 13 amino acids. Germline CDR1 is DFQATT and CDR2 is SNEGSKA (reference sequence). V gave up 3 bases and J gave up 6 bases, with 12 bases separating them. The CDR3: CSARGPGGQPQHF. The CDR3 nucleotides read TGCAGTGCTAGGGGCCCGGGGGGTCAGCCCCAGCATTTT.

This clonotype appeared once. DNA of the CDR3: TGTGCCAGCAGTGACTCGTTTGGACTAGCGGAAACCGGGGAGCTGTTTTTT. This gives the protein CASSDSFGLAETGELFF. V usage is TRBV6-4 and J usage is TRBJ2-2; 10 bases match TRBD2. J lost 5 bases, V lost 0 bases, and 6 bases had no gene match. The CDR3 has 17 residues. Germline lookup yields CDR1 MRHNA and CDR2 SNTAGT.

The chain is built from TRBV15 and TRBJ2-1, with 10 bases fitting TRBD2. The junction had 9 bases not matched to a gene; V was cut back by 4 bases and J by 12 bases. CDR1 and CDR2 (germline): LNHNV, YYDKDF (reference sequence). The CDR3 has 14 residues. CDR3 loop: CATSTRTSGKGQFF. The CDR3, as DNA: TGTGCCACCAGCACACGGACTAGCGGAAAGGGGCAGTTCTTC.

A remark on this clonotype: This may be a read error, as it is one base from a much larger clone. The CDR3 is CASVFGTGGTYEQYF. The CDR3, as DNA: TGTGCCAGCGTTTTCGGGACAGGGGGAACCTACGAGCAGTACTTC. The rearrangement joins TRBV12-3 or TRBV12-4 to TRBJ2-7; 11 nucleotides agree with TRBD1. The CDR3 contains 15 residues. V was pared by 8 bases and J by 2 bases, with 8 bases of the junction left unmatched.

The table lists this clonotype with many counts. This chain joins TRBV14 and TRBJ2-5, with unresolved D. The CDR3 spans 15 residues. Germline CDR1 and CDR2: SGHDN and FVKESK. Trimming left V 0 bases short and J 2 bases short, with 10 bases between. The CDR3 coding sequence is TGTGCCAGCAGCCAAGATCTGGGCAGACAAGAGACCCAGTACTTC. It yields the protein CASSQDLGRQETQYF. The complete variable domain, with remaining parts taken from reference TRBV14 and TRBJ2-5, reads EAGVTQFPSHSVIEKGQTVTLRCDPISGHDNLYWYRRVMGKEIKFLLHFVKESKQDESGMPNNRFLAERTGGTYSTLKVQPAELEDSGVYFCASSQDLGRQETQYFGPGTRLLVL.

Notes on this clonotype: One base away lies a much larger clone, so this may be a sequencing read error. The genes are TRBV6-4 and TRBJ2-7; D is perhaps TRBD2 (6 bases). Germline V gene lookup returns CDR1 MRHNA and CDR2 SNTAGT. This CDR3 spans 16 amino acids. CDR3 sequence: CASRPGETSYDYERYF. DNA for the CDR3: TGTGCCAGCAGACCGGGAGAGACATCCTATGACTACGAGCGGTACTTC.